This passage covers 13 T cell receptor beta chains from one sample sequenced in a study of Graves' ophthalmopathy and Graves' hyperthyroidism. Amplification targeted the TCR beta CDR3 regions, with RNA transcripts as the source material. HTBI-primed first-round RT-PCR preceded second-round multiplex PCR. TCRdb called the multiplex PCR reads again in MiXCR, with one record for every CDR3 protein. The sample consists of just over 400,000 distinct CDR3 sequences, more than 20% of them appearing once. The sequenced sample was peripheral blood. All receptors derive from a young woman with stable Graves' hyperthyroidism.

There are many counts of this clonotype. The V and J genes are TRBV12-3 or TRBV12-4 and TRBJ1-1; TRBD1 matches at 10 bases. Trimming at V came to 3 bases and at J to 4 bases, leaving 5 bases not matched to a gene. This CDR3 has 15 residues. CDR3 sequence: CASSFGTGVGTEAFF. For the CDR3, the DNA is TGTGCCAGCAGTTTCGGGACAGGGGTTGGCACTGAAGCTTTCTTT.

This clonotype came up many times. This sequence joins TRBV27 and TRBJ2-7; 11 bases align to TRBD1. The CDR3 sequence is 15 residues long. V dropped 3 bases and J dropped 4; count of bases not matched to a gene: 5. Germline CDR1 MNHEY, CDR2 SMNVEV (reference sequence). The CDR3 nucleotides are TGTGCCAGCAGTTTTGGCGGGACAGGGGGGTACGAGCAGTACTTC. Translation gives CASSFGGTGGYEQYF.

This clonotype has ten or more counts. This chain connects TRBV20-1 to TRBJ2-7; 9 bases align to TRBD2. Per germline, CDR1 DFQATT and CDR2 SNEGSKA (reference sequence). There are 15 residues in the CDR3. V was clipped by 6 bases and J by 2 bases; unmatched bases: 11. In DNA form, the CDR3 reads TGCAGTGCCACCAGAAGACTAGCGGCTACCTACGAGCAGTACTTC. Translating it yields CSATRRLAATYEQYF.

V usage is TRBV2 and J usage is TRBJ2-3; 10 positions agree with TRBD1. The J segment lost 3 bases and the V segment lost 5 bases, leaving 8 bases of the junction unmatched. This CDR3 spans 16 amino acids. Germline V gene lookup returns CDR1 SNHLY and CDR2 FYNNEI. The CDR3 nucleotides are TGTGCCAGCAGTAGCCGACAGGGGGCGCGTACAGATACGCAGTATTTT. The encoded protein is CASSSRQGARTDTQYF. The full variable domain, completed using reference TRBV2 and TRBJ2-3, is EPEVTQTPSHQVTQMGQEVILRCVPISNHLYFYWYRQILGQKVEFLVSFYNNEISEKSEIFDDQFSVERPDGSNFTLKIRSTKLEDSAMYFCASSSRQGARTDTQYFGPGTRLTVL.

The chain combines TRBV2 with TRBJ1-5; D may be TRBD1 (5 bases). The V end was cut by 4 bases, the J end by 0 bases, with 10 bases between. There are 15 residues in the CDR3. Germline CDR1 and CDR2: SNHLY and FYNNEI. The CDR3 sequence is CASSVDSHSNQPQHF. In DNA form, the CDR3 reads TGTGCCAGCAGTGTTGACAGCCATAGCAATCAGCCCCAGCATTTT. The full variable domain, rest sourced from reference TRBV2 and TRBJ1-5, is EPEVTQTPSHQVTQMGQEVILRCVPISNHLYFYWYRQILGQKVEFLVSFYNNEISEKSEIFDDQFSVERPDGSNFTLKIRSTKLEDSAMYFCASSVDSHSNQPQHFGDGTRLSIL.

There are many counts of this clonotype. The V call is TRBV20-1, the J call TRBJ1-1; the match to TRBD1 covers 7 bases. The CDR3 consists of 14 residues. Per germline, CDR1 DFQATT and CDR2 SNEGSKA (reference sequence). V was clipped by 1 base and J by 1 base; unmatched bases: 3. The CDR3 is CSARGGQANTEAFF. CDR3 DNA: TGCAGTGCTAGAGGAGGACAGGCGAACACTGAAGCTTTCTTT.

Only a few counts were recorded for this clonotype. In nucleotides, the CDR3 is TGTGCCAGTAACCTAGCGGGGGGACCCACCGGGGAGCTGTTTTTT. This translates into CASNLAGGPTGELFF. The rearrangement joins TRBV2 to TRBJ2-2; 11 bases agree with TRBD2. V was clipped by 9 bases and J by 4 bases; unmatched bases: 7. The germline V gene encodes CDR1 SNHLY and CDR2 FYNNEI. There are 15 residues in the CDR3.

The genes are TRBV6-2 or TRBV6-3 and TRBJ1-2; D remains ambiguous. The CDR3 is 13 residues long. CDR1 and CDR2 from the germline V gene are MNHEY and SVGEGT. Trimming removed 8 bases from V and 6 bases from J, with 16 bases in between. The CDR3 nucleotides are TGTGCCAGCCGAGCCTCTACCTTGGATGGCTACACCTTC. Translating it yields CASRASTLDGYTF.

About this clonotype itself: This may arise from a read error, as a much more abundant clone is one base away. The missing conserved phenylalanine or tryptophan at the end of this CDR3 makes a read error likely. Here the CDR3 reads CASRSELFYGYTV. The DNA of the CDR3 is TGTGCCAGCAGATCGGAACTTTTTTATGGCTACACCGTC. The J gene is TRBJ1-2, the V gene TRBV6-2 or TRBV6-3, with no clear D. V lost 6 bases, J lost 5 bases, and 13 bases lay in between. This CDR3 has 13 residues. CDR1 MNHEY and CDR2 SVGEGT come from the germline V gene.

There are many counts of this clonotype. The DNA of the CDR3 is TGTGCCAGCAGCCAGTTCCAGGTGAACCTCTACGAGCAGTACTTC. Its protein product is CASSQFQVNLYEQYF. This rearrangement joins TRBV13 to TRBJ2-7; D gene uncertain. Germline V gene sequence: CDR1 PRHDT, CDR2 FYEKMQ (reference sequence). The CDR3 consists of 15 residues. Trimming pared 5 bases from V and 3 bases from J, leaving 17 bases between.

In this sample, this clonotype turned up many times. The gene calls are TRBV20-1 and TRBJ1-5; D is ambiguous. The V gene lost 5 bases and the J gene lost 0 bases, with 11 bases spanning the gap. The CDR3 sequence is 14 residues long. Germline CDR1 is DFQATT and CDR2 is SNEGSKA (reference sequence). CDR3 loop: CSAPGSYSNQPQHF. The DNA of the CDR3 is TGCAGTGCTCCCGGAAGTTATAGCAATCAGCCCCAGCATTTT.

This clonotype was picked up many times. An end of the junction does not agree with germline; a read error may underlie this. The chain recombines TRBV7-2 with TRBJ2-5; D possibly matches TRBD1 or TRBD2 (6 bases each). The CDR3 is 15 amino acids. CDR1 and CDR2 from the germline V gene are SGHTA and FQGNSA. The CDR3 reads CAGSYRVAGQETQYF. The CDR3 nucleotides are TGTGCCGGCAGCTACAGGGTGGCGGGACAAGAGACCCAGTACTTC.

This clonotype was observed a few times. The rearrangement links TRBV30 to TRBJ1-5; 8 bases line up with TRBD1. The V segment lost 3 bases and the J segment 6 bases; nucleotides outside the gene matches: 7. The V gene's germline CDR1 is GTSNPN and CDR2 SVGIG (reference sequence). The CDR3 extends over 14 amino acids. The CDR3 region has the DNA TGTGCCTGGAGGGGACAGGCGTGGGGTCAGCCCCAGCATTTT. It codes for CAWRGQAWGQPQHF.